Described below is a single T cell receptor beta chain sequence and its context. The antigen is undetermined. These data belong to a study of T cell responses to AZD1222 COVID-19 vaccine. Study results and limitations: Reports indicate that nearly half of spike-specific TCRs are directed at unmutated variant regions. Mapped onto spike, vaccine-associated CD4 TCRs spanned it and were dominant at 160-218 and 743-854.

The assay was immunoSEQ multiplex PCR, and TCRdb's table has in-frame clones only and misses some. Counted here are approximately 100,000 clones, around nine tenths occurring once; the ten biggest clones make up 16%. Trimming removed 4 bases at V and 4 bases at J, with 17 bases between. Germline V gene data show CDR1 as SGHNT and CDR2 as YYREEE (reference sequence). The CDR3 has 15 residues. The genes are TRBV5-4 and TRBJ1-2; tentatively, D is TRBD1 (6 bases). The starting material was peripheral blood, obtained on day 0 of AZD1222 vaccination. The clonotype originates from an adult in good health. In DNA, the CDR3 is TGTGCCAGCAGCCTTAGGGGGACAACGACCTATGGCTACACCTTC. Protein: CASSLRGTTTYGYTF.